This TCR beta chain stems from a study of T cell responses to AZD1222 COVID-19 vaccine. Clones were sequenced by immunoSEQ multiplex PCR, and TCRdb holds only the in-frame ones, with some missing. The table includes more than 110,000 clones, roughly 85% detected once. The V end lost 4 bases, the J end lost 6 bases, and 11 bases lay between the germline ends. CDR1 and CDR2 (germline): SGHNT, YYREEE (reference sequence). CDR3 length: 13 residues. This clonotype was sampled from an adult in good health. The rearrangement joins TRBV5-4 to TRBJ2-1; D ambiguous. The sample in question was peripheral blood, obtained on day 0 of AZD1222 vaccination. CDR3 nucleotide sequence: TGTGCCAGCAGCGGGCCCCCCAGCAATGAGCAGTTCTTC. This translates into CASSGPPSNEQFF.